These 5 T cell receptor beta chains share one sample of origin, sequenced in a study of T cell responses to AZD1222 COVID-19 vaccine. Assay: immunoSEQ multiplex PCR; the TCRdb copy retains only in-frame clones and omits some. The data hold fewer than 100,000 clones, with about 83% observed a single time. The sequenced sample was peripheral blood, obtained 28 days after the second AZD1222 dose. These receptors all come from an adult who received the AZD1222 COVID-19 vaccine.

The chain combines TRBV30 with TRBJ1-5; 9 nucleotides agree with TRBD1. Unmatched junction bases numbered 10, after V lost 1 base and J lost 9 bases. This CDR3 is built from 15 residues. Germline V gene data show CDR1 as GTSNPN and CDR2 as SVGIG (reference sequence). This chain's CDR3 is CAWSARDRETPPQHF. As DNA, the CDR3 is TGTGCCTGGAGTGCCCGGGACAGGGAAACTCCGCCCCAGCATTTT.

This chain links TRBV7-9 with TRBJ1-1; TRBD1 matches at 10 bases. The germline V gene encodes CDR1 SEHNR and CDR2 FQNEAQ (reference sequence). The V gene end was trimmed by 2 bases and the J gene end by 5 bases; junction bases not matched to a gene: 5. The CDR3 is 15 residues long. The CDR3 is CASSLRQGAETEAFF. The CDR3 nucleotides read TGTGCCAGCAGCTTAAGACAGGGGGCAGAAACTGAAGCTTTCTTT.

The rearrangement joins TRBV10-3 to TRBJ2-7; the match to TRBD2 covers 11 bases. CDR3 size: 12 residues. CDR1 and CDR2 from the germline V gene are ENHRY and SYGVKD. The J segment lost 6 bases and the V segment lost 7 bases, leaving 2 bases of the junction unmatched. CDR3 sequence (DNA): TGTGCCATCACCGGGACTAGCGGCGAGCAGTACTTC. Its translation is CAITGTSGEQYF.

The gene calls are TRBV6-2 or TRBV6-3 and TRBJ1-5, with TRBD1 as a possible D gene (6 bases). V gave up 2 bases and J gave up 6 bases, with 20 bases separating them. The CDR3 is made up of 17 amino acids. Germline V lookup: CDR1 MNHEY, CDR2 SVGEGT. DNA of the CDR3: TGTGCCAGCAGTTACGGGTCGGACAGATTCGTGGGTCAGCCCCAGCATTTT. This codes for CASSYGSDRFVGQPQHF.

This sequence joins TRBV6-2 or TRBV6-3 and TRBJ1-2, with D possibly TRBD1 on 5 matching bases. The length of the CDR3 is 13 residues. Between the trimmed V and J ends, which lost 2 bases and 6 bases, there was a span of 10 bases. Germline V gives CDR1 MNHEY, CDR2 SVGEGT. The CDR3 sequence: CASSYQGIDGYTF. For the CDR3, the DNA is TGTGCCAGCAGTTACCAGGGAATCGATGGCTACACCTTC.